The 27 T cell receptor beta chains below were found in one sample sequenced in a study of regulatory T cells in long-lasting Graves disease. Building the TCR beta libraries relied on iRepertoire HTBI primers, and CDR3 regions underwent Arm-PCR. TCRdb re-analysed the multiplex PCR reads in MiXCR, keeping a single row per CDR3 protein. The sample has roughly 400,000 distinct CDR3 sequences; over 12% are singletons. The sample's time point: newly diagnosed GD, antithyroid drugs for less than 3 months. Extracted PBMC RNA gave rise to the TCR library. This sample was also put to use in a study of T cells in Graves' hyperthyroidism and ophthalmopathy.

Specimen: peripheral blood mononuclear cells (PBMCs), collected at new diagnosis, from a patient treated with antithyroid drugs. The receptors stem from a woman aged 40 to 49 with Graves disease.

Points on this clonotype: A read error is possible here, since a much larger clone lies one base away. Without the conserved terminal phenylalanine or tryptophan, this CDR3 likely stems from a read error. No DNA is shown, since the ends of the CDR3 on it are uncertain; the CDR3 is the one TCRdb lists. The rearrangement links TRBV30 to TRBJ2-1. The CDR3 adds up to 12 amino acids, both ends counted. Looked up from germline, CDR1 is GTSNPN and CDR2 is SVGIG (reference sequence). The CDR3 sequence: CAWRQWLGGLFL.

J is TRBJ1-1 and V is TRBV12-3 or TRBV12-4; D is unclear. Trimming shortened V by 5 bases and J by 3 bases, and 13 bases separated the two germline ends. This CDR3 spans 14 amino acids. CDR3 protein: CASSRVVPYTEAFF. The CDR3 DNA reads TGTGCCAGCAGTCGTGTCGTGCCGTACACTGAAGCTTTCTTT.

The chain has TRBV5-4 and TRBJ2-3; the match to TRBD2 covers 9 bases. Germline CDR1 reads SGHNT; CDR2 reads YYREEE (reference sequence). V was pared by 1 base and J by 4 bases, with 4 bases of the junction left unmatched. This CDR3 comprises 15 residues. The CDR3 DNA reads TGTGCCAGCAGCTTGTTTAGCGGGAGCCCAGATACGCAGTATTTT. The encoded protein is CASSLFSGSPDTQYF.

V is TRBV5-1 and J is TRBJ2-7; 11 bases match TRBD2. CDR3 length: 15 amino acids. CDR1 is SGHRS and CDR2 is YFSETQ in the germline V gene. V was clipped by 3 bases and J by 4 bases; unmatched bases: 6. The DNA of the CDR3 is TGCGCCAGCAGCTCCACTAGCGGGGGCCTTTACGAGCAGTACTTC. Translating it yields CASSSTSGGLYEQYF.

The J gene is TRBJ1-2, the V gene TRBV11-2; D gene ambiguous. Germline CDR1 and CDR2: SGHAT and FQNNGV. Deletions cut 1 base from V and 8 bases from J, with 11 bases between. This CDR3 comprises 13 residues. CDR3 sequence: CASSLGRAGGYTF. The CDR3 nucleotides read TGTGCCAGCAGCTTAGGGCGGGCGGGCGGCTACACCTTC. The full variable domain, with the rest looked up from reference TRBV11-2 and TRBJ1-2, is EAGVAQSPRYKIIEKRQSVAFWCNPISGHATLYWYQQILGQGPKLLIQFQNNGVVDDSQLPKDRFSAERLKGVDSTLKIQPAKLEDSAVYLCASSLGRAGGYTFGSGTRLTVV.

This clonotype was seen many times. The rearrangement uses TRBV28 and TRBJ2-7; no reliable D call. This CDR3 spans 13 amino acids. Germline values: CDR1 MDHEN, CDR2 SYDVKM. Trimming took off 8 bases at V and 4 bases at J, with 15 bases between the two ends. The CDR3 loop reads CASHTSGEYEQYF. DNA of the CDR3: TGTGCCAGCCATACCTCAGGAGAGTACGAGCAGTACTTC.

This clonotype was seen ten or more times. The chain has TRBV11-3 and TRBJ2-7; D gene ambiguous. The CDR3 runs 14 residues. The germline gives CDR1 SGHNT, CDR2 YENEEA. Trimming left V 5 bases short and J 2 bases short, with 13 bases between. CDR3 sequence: CASSPPGGPYEQYF. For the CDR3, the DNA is TGTGCCAGCAGCCCTCCTGGCGGACCCTACGAGCAGTACTTC.

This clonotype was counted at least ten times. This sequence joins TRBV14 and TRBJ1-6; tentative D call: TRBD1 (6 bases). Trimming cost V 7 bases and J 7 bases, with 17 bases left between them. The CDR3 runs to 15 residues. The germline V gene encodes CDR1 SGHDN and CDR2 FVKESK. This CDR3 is CASTKTSGANSPLHF. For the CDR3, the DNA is TGTGCCAGCACCAAAACCTCAGGGGCGAATTCACCCCTCCACTTT.

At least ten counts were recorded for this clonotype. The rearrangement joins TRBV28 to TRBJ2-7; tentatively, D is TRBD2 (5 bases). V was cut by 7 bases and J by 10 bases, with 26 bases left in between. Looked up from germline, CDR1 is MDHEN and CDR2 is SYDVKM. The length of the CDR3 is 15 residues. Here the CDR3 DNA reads TGTGCCAGCATGAAAGGGCCAGACTGGGAGATCTTCCAGTACTTC. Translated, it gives CASMKGPDWEIFQYF.

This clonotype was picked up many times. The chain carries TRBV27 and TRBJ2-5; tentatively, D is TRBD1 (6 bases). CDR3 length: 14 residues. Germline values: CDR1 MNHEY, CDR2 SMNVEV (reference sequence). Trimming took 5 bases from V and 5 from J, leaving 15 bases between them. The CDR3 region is CASSTSGQWETQYF. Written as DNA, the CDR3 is TGTGCCAGCAGTACCTCCGGACAGTGGGAGACCCAGTACTTC.

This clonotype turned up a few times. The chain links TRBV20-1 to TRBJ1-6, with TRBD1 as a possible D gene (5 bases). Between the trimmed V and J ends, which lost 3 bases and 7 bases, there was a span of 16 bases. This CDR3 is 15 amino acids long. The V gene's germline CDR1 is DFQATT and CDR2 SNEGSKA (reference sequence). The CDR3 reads CSARGTTDLNSPLHF. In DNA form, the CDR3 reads TGCAGTGCTAGGGGGACGACAGATTTGAATTCACCCCTCCACTTT.

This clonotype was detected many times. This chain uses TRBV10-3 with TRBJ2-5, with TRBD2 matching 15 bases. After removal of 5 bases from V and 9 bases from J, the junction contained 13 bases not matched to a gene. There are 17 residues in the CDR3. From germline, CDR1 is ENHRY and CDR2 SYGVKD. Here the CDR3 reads CAISLGLAGGPGGAQYF. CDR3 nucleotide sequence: TGTGCCATCAGTCTCGGACTAGCGGGAGGGCCTGGCGGGGCCCAGTACTTC.

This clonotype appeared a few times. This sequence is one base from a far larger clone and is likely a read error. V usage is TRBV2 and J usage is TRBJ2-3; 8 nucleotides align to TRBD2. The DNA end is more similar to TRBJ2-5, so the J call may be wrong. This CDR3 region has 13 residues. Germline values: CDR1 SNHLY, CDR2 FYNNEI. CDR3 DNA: TGTGCCAGCCTTAGCGGGGACTCGGAGACCCAGTACTTC. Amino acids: CASLSGDSETQYF.

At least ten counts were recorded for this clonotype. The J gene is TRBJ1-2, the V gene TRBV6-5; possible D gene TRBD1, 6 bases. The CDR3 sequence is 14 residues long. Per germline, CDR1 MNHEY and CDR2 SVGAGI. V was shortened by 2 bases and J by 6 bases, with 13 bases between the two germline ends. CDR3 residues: CASSYAGGLDGYTF. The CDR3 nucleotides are TGTGCCAGCAGTTACGCGGGGGGCCTCGATGGCTACACCTTC.

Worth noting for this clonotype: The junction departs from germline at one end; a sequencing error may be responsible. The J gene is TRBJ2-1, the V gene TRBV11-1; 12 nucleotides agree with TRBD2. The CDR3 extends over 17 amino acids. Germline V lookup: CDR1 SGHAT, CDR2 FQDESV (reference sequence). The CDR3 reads CASSLAGGGGSYNEQFF. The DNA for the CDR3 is TGTGCCAGCAGCCTAGCGGGAGGGGGGGGTTCCTACAATGAGCAGTTCTTC.

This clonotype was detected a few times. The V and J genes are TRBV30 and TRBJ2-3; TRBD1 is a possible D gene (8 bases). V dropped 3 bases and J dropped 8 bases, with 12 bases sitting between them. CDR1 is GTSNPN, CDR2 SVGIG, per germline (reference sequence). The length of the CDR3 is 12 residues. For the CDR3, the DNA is TGTGCCTGGAGCTACAGGGGGGGTACGCAGTATTTT. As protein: CAWSYRGGTQYF.

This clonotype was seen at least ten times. The DNA for the CDR3 is TGTGCCACTATCAGCGGGAGGCCCTCCTACGAGCAGTACTTC. Translated: CATISGRPSYEQYF. The rearrangement joins TRBV28 to TRBJ2-7, with 9 nucleotides matching TRBD2. CDR3 length: 14 residues. The germline V gene encodes CDR1 MDHEN and CDR2 SYDVKM. Losses at the gene ends were 10 bases for V and 0 bases for J; bases not matched to a gene: 7.

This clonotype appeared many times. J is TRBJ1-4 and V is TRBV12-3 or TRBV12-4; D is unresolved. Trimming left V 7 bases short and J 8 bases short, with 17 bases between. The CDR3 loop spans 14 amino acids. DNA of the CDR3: TGTGCCAGCAACCTGAGCGGGATGGGAGAAAAACTGTTTTTT. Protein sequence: CASNLSGMGEKLFF.

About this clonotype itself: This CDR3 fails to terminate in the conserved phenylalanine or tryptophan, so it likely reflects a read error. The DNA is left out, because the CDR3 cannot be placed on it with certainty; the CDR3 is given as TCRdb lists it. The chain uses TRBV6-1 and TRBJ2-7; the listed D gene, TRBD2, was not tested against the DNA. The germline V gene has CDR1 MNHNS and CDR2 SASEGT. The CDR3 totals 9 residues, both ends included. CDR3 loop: CASSQRGAG.

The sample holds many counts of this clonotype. The CDR3 loop is CASSLQGGSYGYTF. The CDR3 coding sequence is TGTGCCAGCAGTTTACAGGGGGGCAGCTATGGCTACACCTTC. V is TRBV12-3 or TRBV12-4 and J is TRBJ1-2; 7 nucleotides line up with TRBD1. Germline trimming cut 2 bases from V and 4 bases from J; bases unmatched to any gene: 4. This CDR3 region has 14 residues.

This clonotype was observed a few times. CDR3 residues: CASSPQLRGSGNTIYF. The CDR3 nucleotides read TGTGCCAGCAGCCCCCAGCTAAGGGGCTCTGGAAACACCATATATTTT. This chain joins TRBV3-1 and TRBJ1-3; tentatively, D is TRBD1 (5 bases). This CDR3 is built from 16 residues. Trimming took 4 bases from V and 0 from J, leaving 13 bases between them. Germline CDR1 is LGHDT and CDR2 is YNNKEL (reference sequence). Variable domain in full (rest from reference TRBV3-1 and TRBJ1-3): DTAVSQTPKYLVTQMGNDKSIKCEQNLGHDTMYWYKQDSKKFLKIMFSYNNKELIINETVPNRFSPKSPDKAHLNLHINSLELGDSAVYFCASSPQLRGSGNTIYFGEGSWLTVV.

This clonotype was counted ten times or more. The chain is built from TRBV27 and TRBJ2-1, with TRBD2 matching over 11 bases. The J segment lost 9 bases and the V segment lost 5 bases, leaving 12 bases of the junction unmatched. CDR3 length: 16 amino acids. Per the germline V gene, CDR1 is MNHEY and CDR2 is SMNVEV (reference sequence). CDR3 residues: CASSPRLAGGLGEQFF. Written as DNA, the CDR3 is TGTGCCAGCAGTCCCCGTCTAGCGGGAGGTCTCGGTGAGCAGTTCTTC.

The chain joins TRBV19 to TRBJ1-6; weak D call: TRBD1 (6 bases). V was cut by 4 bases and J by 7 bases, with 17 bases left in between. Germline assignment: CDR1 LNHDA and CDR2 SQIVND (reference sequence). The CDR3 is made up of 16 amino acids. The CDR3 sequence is CASSKRGHPANSPLHF. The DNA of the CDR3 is TGTGCCAGTAGTAAACGGGGACACCCGGCAAATTCACCCCTCCACTTT.

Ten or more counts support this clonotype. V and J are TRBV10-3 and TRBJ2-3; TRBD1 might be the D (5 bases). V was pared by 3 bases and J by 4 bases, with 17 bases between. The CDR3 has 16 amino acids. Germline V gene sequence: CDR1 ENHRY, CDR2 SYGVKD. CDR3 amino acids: CAISDTGSPGSDTQYF. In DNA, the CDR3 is TGTGCCATCAGTGACACAGGCAGTCCCGGCTCAGATACGCAGTATTTT.

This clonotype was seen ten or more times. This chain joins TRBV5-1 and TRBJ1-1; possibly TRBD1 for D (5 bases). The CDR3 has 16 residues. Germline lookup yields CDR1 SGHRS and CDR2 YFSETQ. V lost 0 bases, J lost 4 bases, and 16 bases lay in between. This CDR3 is CASSLGRDALATEAFF. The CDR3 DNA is TGCGCCAGCAGCTTGGGAAGGGACGCTTTGGCCACTGAAGCTTTCTTT. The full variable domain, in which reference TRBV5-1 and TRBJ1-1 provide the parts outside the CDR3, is KAGVTQTPRYLIKTRGQQVTLSCSPISGHRSVSWYQQTPGQGLQFLFEYFSETQRNKGNFPGRFSGRQFSNSRSEMNVSTLELGDSALYLCASSLGRDALATEAFFGQGTRLTVV.

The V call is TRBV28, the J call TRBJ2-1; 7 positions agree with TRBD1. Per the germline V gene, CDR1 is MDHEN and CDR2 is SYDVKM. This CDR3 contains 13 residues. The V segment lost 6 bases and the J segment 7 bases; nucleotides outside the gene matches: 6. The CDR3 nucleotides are TGTGCCAGCAGCTCCTCAGGGGGAAATGAGCAGTTCTTC. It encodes CASSSSGGNEQFF.

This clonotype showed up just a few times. CDR3 loop: CASTVGAGNTIYF. The CDR3 region has the DNA TGTGCCAGCACCGTCGGAGCTGGAAACACCATATATTTT. The chain employs TRBV6-1 and TRBJ1-3; no firm D call. In germline, CDR1 is MNHNS, CDR2 SASEGT. The CDR3 loop spans 13 amino acids. Trimming removed 7 bases from V and 2 bases from J, with 9 bases in between.